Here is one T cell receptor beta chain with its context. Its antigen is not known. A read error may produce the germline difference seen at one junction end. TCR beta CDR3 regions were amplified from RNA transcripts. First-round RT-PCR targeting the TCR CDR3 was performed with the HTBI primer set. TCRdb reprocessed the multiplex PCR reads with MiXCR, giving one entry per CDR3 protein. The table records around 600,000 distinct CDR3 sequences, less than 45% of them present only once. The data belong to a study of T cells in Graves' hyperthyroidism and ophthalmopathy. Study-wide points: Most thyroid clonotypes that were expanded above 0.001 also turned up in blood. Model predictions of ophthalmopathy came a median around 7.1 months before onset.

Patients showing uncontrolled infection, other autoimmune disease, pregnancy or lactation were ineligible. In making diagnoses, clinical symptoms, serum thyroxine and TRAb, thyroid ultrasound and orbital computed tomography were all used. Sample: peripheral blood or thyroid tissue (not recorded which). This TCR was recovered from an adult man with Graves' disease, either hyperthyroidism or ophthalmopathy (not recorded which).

Written as DNA, the CDR3 is TGTGCCAGCAGTTTAAGGCTTACGCTTGATGGCTACACCTTC. It encodes CASSLRLTLDGYTF. V gene TRBV10-2 combines with J gene TRBJ1-2; D call uncertain. The germline gives CDR1 WSHSY, CDR2 SAAADI. This CDR3 contains 14 residues.